Listed here are 31 T cell receptor beta chains from one sample, sequenced in a study of PD-1 blockade in mismatch repair-deficient tumors. Data came from immunoSEQ multiplex PCR; TCRdb stores just in-frame clones and leaves some out. The table records 35,000 to 45,000 clones, about 85% of them present only once. Sequences were derived from peripheral blood, sampled roughly 76 weeks after starting pembrolizumab. These receptors came from an adult with mismatch repair-deficient cancer.

The J gene is TRBJ2-1, the V gene TRBV2, with 10 bases that match TRBD2. This CDR3 region has 16 residues. CDR1 is SNHLY, CDR2 FYNNEI, per germline. Germline trimming cut 6 bases from V and 4 bases from J; bases unmatched to any gene: 9. CDR3 region: CASRTPGLAKYNEQFF. CDR3 bases: TGTGCCAGCAGGACCCCGGGACTAGCGAAGTACAATGAGCAGTTCTTC.

This chain joins TRBV19 and TRBJ2-1; the match to TRBD2 covers 7 bases. CDR3 length: 15 residues. The ends lost 10 bases at V and 8 bases at J; junction bases unmatched: 17. Germline CDR1 LNHDA, CDR2 SQIVND (reference sequence). DNA for the CDR3: TGTGCCACCCTCGACCAGGCGGGAGCTCCATATGAGCAGTTCTTC. Residues: CATLDQAGAPYEQFF.

The rearrangement joins TRBV12-5 to TRBJ2-3; TRBD2 is a possible D gene (5 bases). The length of the CDR3 is 16 residues. Germline CDR1 LGHNT, CDR2 FRNRAP. Trimming took 2 bases from V and 4 from J, leaving 16 bases between them. The CDR3: CASGLTPLGPSDTQYF. The CDR3 bases are TGTGCTAGTGGTTTGACCCCACTAGGCCCGTCAGATACGCAGTATTTT.

The rearrangement uses TRBV5-4 and TRBJ2-2; 8 nucleotides agree with TRBD2. Germline CDR1 reads SGHNT; CDR2 reads YYREEE (reference sequence). The length of the CDR3 is 17 residues. V gave up 0 bases and J gave up 0 bases; unmatched junction bases: 4. The CDR3 DNA reads TGTGCCAGCAGCTTGGAACTAGCGGCTGCGAACACCGGGGAGCTGTTTTTT. This gives the protein CASSLELAAANTGELFF.

The chain recombines TRBV11-3 with TRBJ2-1, with D perhaps given as TRBD1 or TRBD2 (6 bases each). Germline lookup yields CDR1 SGHNT and CDR2 YENEEA. Trimming left V 5 bases short and J 6 bases short, with 14 bases between. This CDR3 region has 14 residues. The CDR3 here is CASSLEGGVNEQFF. DNA of the CDR3: TGTGCCAGCAGCCTCGAGGGGGGCGTCAATGAGCAGTTCTTC.

This clone has just one count. The V and J genes are TRBV9 and TRBJ1-1; no definite D call. CDR1 is SGDLS, CDR2 YYNGEE, per germline. Between the trimmed V and J ends, which lost 0 bases and 1 base, there was a span of 7 bases. This CDR3 comprises 14 residues. In DNA form, the CDR3 reads TGTGCCAGCAGCGTAGCTGAGAGGAACACTGAAGCTTTCTTT. The encoded protein is CASSVAERNTEAFF.

The V and J genes are TRBV6-8 and TRBJ1-5; 8 bases match TRBD1. This CDR3 region has 14 residues. The J segment lost 5 bases and the V segment lost 6 bases, leaving 6 bases of the junction unmatched. Germline V gives CDR1 MNHGY, CDR2 SAAAGT. The chain's CDR3 is CASRRRQGYQPQHF. Written as DNA, the CDR3 is TGTGCCAGCAGACGACGACAGGGGTATCAGCCCCAGCATTTT.

The chain joins TRBV7-6 to TRBJ2-5; the match to TRBD1 covers 8 bases. The J segment lost 5 bases and the V segment lost 4 bases, leaving 18 bases of the junction unmatched. The germline CDR1 and CDR2 sequences are SGHVS and FNYEAQ. There are 18 residues in the CDR3. The CDR3 region is CASSSTPPQGARGETQYF. The CDR3 coding sequence is TGTGCCAGCAGCTCCACGCCACCCCAGGGGGCGAGAGGGGAGACCCAGTACTTC. Supplemented by reference TRBV7-6 and TRBJ2-5, the full variable domain reads GAGVSQSPRYKVTKRGQDVALRCDPISGHVSLYWYRQALGQGPEFLTYFNYEAQQDKSGLPNDRFSAERPEGSISTLTIQRTEQRDSAMYRCASSSTPPQGARGETQYFGPGTRLLVL.

This sequence joins TRBV28 and TRBJ1-1; the D gene is possibly TRBD1 (5 bases). V lost 5 bases and J lost 0, with 13 bases in between. CDR1 and CDR2 (germline): MDHEN, SYDVKM. This CDR3 is built from 15 residues. CDR3 residues: CASSHRGILNTEAFF. CDR3 bases: TGTGCCAGCAGTCACCGGGGGATTCTGAACACTGAAGCTTTCTTT. The full variable domain, in which reference TRBV28 and TRBJ1-1 provide the parts outside the CDR3, is DVKVTQSSRYLVKRTGEKVFLECVQDMDHENMFWYRQDPGLGLRLIYFSYDVKMKEKGDIPEGYSVSREKKERFSLILESASTNQTSMYLCASSHRGILNTEAFFGQGTRLTVV.

This rearrangement joins TRBV21-1 to TRBJ2-7; no DNA check was done on the table's D call, TRBD2. TRBV21-1 is a listed pseudogene. This CDR3 comprises 16 residues. This chain's CDR3 is CASSKRGEREENEQYF. CDR3 bases: TGTGCCAGCAGCAAAAGAGGCGAGCGGGAGGAAAACGAGCAGTACTTC.

The chain recombines TRBV14 with TRBJ2-1; 10 nucleotides match TRBD2. The CDR3 consists of 18 residues. The germline V gene has CDR1 SGHDN and CDR2 FVKESK. Unmatched junction bases numbered 14, after V lost 4 bases and J lost 5 bases. DNA of the CDR3: TGTGCCAGCAGCCCCGGGAGCGGGAGGGCTCTCTTGCACAATGAGCAGTTCTTC. The encoded protein is CASSPGSGRALLHNEQFF.

The chain uses TRBV6-5 and TRBJ1-1; a possible D gene is TRBD1 (6 bases). The CDR3 runs 15 residues. CDR1 is MNHEY, CDR2 SVGAGI, per germline. The ends were cut back, 7 bases at V and 6 bases at J, with 21 bases in the middle. The CDR3 protein is CASTQPGVGGSEAFF. As DNA, the CDR3 is TGTGCCAGCACCCAACCGGGAGTGGGGGGCTCTGAAGCTTTCTTT.

J is TRBJ2-1 and V is TRBV2; no clear D. Per the germline V gene, CDR1 is SNHLY and CDR2 is FYNNEI. Trimming shortened V by 3 bases and J by 12 bases, and 9 bases separated the two germline ends. The CDR3 is 11 residues long. Here the CDR3 DNA reads TGTGCCAGCAGTGAGTGGGTCGTGCAGTTCTTC. Residues: CASSEWVVQFF. The entire variable domain, with the rest obtained from reference TRBV2 and TRBJ2-1, is as follows: EPEVTQTPSHQVTQMGQEVILRCVPISNHLYFYWYRQILGQKVEFLVSFYNNEISEKSEIFDDQFSVERPDGSNFTLKIRSTKLEDSAMYFCASSEWVVQFFGPGTRLTVL.

This clone was found once. The chain has TRBV6-6 and TRBJ1-1, with D perhaps TRBD1 (6 bases). Germline assignment: CDR1 MNHNY and CDR2 SVGAGI (reference sequence). This CDR3 region has 14 residues. Trimming cost V 5 bases and J 6 bases, with 16 bases left between them. The CDR3 region is CASSRTGFGAEAFF. CDR3 DNA: TGTGCCAGCAGTCGAACAGGGTTCGGGGCTGAAGCTTTCTTT.

Remarks on this clone: An end of the junction differs from the germline gene, which may be a read error. Other DNA sequences from this sample encode an identical CDR3 as well. This chain connects TRBV9 to TRBJ2-1, with D maybe TRBD2 (5 bases). The CDR3 length is 13 residues. Germline V gives CDR1 SGDLS, CDR2 YYNGEE. CDR3 protein: CASKGDTYNEQFF. The DNA of the CDR3 is TGTGCCAGCAAGGGAGACACCTATAATGAGCAGTTCTTC.

The V and J genes are TRBV12-5 and TRBJ1-2; the D is unclear. With 3 bases removed from V and 5 bases from J, the gap between germline ends came to 16 bases. This CDR3 has 15 amino acids. Germline V gives CDR1 LGHNT, CDR2 FRNRAP. The DNA of the CDR3 is TGTGCTAGTGGTTTATTCGCACTTACCCCATATGGCTACACCTTC. Encoded protein: CASGLFALTPYGYTF.

The CDR3 DNA sequence: TGTGCCAGCTCACCCGGAGGGGACACTGAAGCTTTCTTT. Translated, it gives CASSPGGDTEAFF. The V and J genes are TRBV18 and TRBJ1-1, with D possibly being TRBD1 (5 bases). Germline V gene sequence: CDR1 KGHSH, CDR2 LQKENI. The CDR3 runs 13 residues. V was pared by 3 bases and J by 3 bases, with 8 bases between.

The chain employs TRBV5-1 and TRBJ2-1; D may be TRBD1 (5 bases). The CDR3 runs to 13 residues. Trimming stripped 4 bases from V and 9 bases from J, with 14 bases between. CDR1 and CDR2 (germline): SGHRS, YFSETQ. CDR3 coding DNA: TGCGCCAGCAGCATGGAAGATAGGGGTGAGCAGTTCTTC. As protein: CASSMEDRGEQFF.

V and J are TRBV19 and TRBJ2-7; tentative D call: TRBD1 (7 bases). CDR1 and CDR2 (germline): LNHDA, SQIVND (reference sequence). Trimming shortened V by 0 bases and J by 5 bases, and 23 bases separated the two germline ends. The CDR3 length is 18 residues. CDR3 region: CASSIDRRGRVVPNEQYF. In nucleotides, the CDR3 is TGTGCCAGTAGTATAGATCGGAGGGGGCGCGTAGTCCCGAACGAGCAGTACTTC.

This chain joins TRBV25-1 and TRBJ2-7; D may be TRBD1 (6 bases). Germline values: CDR1 MGHDK, CDR2 SYGVNS. V lost 3 bases and J lost 4, with 25 bases in between. The CDR3 loop spans 18 amino acids. The CDR3 reads CASSESTRQELRDYEQYF. CDR3 DNA sequence: TGTGCCAGCAGTGAGTCAACCCGACAGGAACTCCGAGATTACGAGCAGTACTTC.

Comments on this clone: A junction boundary mismatches the germline segment, possibly from a read error. The chain employs TRBV7-2 and TRBJ1-2; TRBD1 matches 10 bases. The CDR3 contains 18 residues. CDR1 is SGHTA and CDR2 is FQGNSA in the germline V gene. The CDR3 loop reads CASSQIPKTGGGNSGYTF. The CDR3 DNA reads as TGTGCCAGCAGCCAAATACCAAAGACAGGGGGCGGTAACTCTGGCTACACCTTC.

This clone has a handful of counts. The CDR3 nucleotides read TGTGCCAGTGGGATCGGAACCTACGAGCAGTACTTC. Its translation is CASGIGTYEQYF. The V gene is TRBV19, the J gene TRBJ2-7, with no clear D. The germline CDR1 and CDR2 sequences are LNHDA and SQIVND (reference sequence). The CDR3 extends over 12 amino acids. Trimming stripped 8 bases from V and 2 bases from J, with 10 bases between. The full variable domain, with the rest looked up from reference TRBV19 and TRBJ2-7, is DGGITQSPKYLFRKEGQNVTLSCEQNLNHDAMYWYRQDPGQGLRLIYYSQIVNDFQKGDIAEGYSVSREKKESFPLTVTSAQKNPTAFYLCASGIGTYEQYFGPGTRLTVT.

The chain joins TRBV11-3 to TRBJ2-5; TRBD2 might be the D (6 bases). The V and J ends lost 0 bases and 5 bases respectively, with 10 bases between them. This CDR3 is 14 amino acids long. CDR1 and CDR2 from the germline V gene are SGHNT and YENEEA. The CDR3 DNA reads TGTGCCAGCAGCTTAGATGGGGGGACGGAGACCCAGTACTTC. Translation gives CASSLDGGTETQYF.

The chain carries TRBV5-1 and TRBJ1-3, with a tentative D call TRBD1 (6 bases). Germline CDR1 SGHRS, CDR2 YFSETQ. The CDR3 contains 14 residues. V was shortened by 1 base and J by 6 bases, with 11 bases between the two germline ends. The CDR3 DNA is TGCGCCAGCAGCTTGTCTGGGGGCGAAAACACCATATATTTT. It is translated as CASSLSGGENTIYF.

The chain is built from TRBV28 and TRBJ1-1, with a weak D call TRBD1 (6 bases). The CDR3 contains 14 residues. Between the trimmed V and J ends, which lost 5 bases and 10 bases, there was a span of 20 bases. Looked up from germline, CDR1 is MDHEN and CDR2 is SYDVKM. The CDR3 nucleotides read TGTGCCAGCAGTCGACAGGCCCCGACACTGTTAGCTTTCTTT. Translation gives CASSRQAPTLLAFF.

The gene calls are TRBV7-2 and TRBJ2-1; no clear D gene. The CDR3 sequence is 13 residues long. V was shortened by 5 bases and J by 9 bases, with 14 bases between the two germline ends. Germline V gives CDR1 SGHTA, CDR2 FQGNSA. CDR3 sequence reads: CASSPGDRSEQFF. The CDR3 bases are TGTGCCAGCAGCCCCGGCGATCGAAGTGAGCAGTTCTTC.

The chain is built from TRBV5-1 and TRBJ2-7; perhaps D is TRBD1 or TRBD2 (5 bases each). Trimming removed 4 bases from V and 6 bases from J, with 17 bases in between. This CDR3 is 14 amino acids long. Germline V gene sequence: CDR1 SGHRS, CDR2 YFSETQ. The CDR3 protein is CASSLGTQSVEQYF. The CDR3 DNA follows: TGCGCCAGCAGCCTCGGGACGCAGTCCGTCGAGCAGTACTTC.

This chain uses TRBV9 with TRBJ2-2; 15 bases map to TRBD2. This CDR3 spans 20 amino acids. In germline, CDR1 is SGDLS, CDR2 YYNGEE. The V gene end was trimmed by 1 base and the J gene end by 2 bases; junction bases not matched to a gene: 9. The CDR3 DNA is TGTGCCAGCAGCGTACGAGGAGGACTAGCGGGAGGGCCCAACACCGGGGAGCTGTTTTTT. Protein: CASSVRGGLAGGPNTGELFF.

The rearrangement links TRBV5-6 to TRBJ2-3, with 10 bases aligning to TRBD1. The CDR3 is made up of 12 amino acids. Germline V lookup: CDR1 SGHDT, CDR2 YYEEEE. Trimming at V came to 4 bases and at J to 9 bases, leaving 2 bases not matched to a gene. This chain's CDR3 is CASSRDRGTQYF. The CDR3 DNA is TGTGCCAGCAGCAGGGACAGGGGAACGCAGTATTTT.

The V and J genes are TRBV7-9 and TRBJ1-3, with D hard to call. The germline V and J ends were trimmed by 1 base and 4 bases, with 5 bases remaining between them. Per germline, CDR1 SEHNR and CDR2 FQNEAQ (reference sequence). The CDR3 is 13 amino acids. DNA of the CDR3: TGTGCCAGCAGCTTAGTCGGAGGAAACACCATATATTTT. This sequence encodes CASSLVGGNTIYF. The full variable domain, with the rest looked up from reference TRBV7-9 and TRBJ1-3, is DTGVSQNPRHKITKRGQNVTFRCDPISEHNRLYWYRQTLGQGPEFLTYFQNEAQLEKSRLLSDRFSAERPKGSFSTLEIQRTEQGDSAMYLCASSLVGGNTIYFGEGSWLTVV.

V and J are TRBV7-9 and TRBJ2-7; 9 nucleotides agree with TRBD2. CDR1 is SEHNR and CDR2 is FQNEAQ in the germline V gene (reference sequence). Unmatched junction bases numbered 4, after V lost 0 bases and J lost 7 bases. CDR3 length: 14 amino acids. CDR3 in amino acids: CASSLASGSREQYF. CDR3 DNA: TGTGCCAGCAGCTTAGCTAGCGGGAGTAGGGAGCAGTACTTC. The complete variable domain, with remaining parts taken from reference TRBV7-9 and TRBJ2-7, reads DTGVSQNPRHKITKRGQNVTFRCDPISEHNRLYWYRQTLGQGPEFLTYFQNEAQLEKSRLLSDRFSAERPKGSFSTLEIQRTEQGDSAMYLCASSLASGSREQYFGPGTRLTVT.